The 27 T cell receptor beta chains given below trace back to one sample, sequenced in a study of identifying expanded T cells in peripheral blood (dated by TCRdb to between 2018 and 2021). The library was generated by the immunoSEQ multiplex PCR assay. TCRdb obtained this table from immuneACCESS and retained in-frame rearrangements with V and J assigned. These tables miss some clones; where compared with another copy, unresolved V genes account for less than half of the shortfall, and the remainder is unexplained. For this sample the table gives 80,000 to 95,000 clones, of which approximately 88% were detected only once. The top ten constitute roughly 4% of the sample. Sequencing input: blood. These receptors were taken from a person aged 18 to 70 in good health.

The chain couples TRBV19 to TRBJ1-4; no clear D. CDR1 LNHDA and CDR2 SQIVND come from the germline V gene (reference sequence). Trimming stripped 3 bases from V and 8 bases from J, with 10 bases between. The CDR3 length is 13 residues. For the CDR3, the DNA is TGTGCCAGTAGTATCGCGCGGTTCGAAAAACTGTTTTTT. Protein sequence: CASSIARFEKLFF. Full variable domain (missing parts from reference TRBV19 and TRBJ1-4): DGGITQSPKYLFRKEGQNVTLSCEQNLNHDAMYWYRQDPGQGLRLIYYSQIVNDFQKGDIAEGYSVSREKKESFPLTVTSAQKNPTAFYLCASSIARFEKLFFGSGTQLSVL.

This CDR3 reads CASSLELVFDEQFF. CDR3 nucleotides: TGTGCCAGCAGCTTAGAGCTGGTCTTTGATGAGCAGTTCTTC. The chain has TRBV7-2 and TRBJ2-1; the D is unclear. The CDR3 totals 14 residues. Germline lookup yields CDR1 SGHTA and CDR2 FQGNSA. Trimming left V 1 base short and J 8 bases short, with 12 bases between.

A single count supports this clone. The CDR3 nucleotides are TGTGCCAGCAGTCGGCGAGCGGTTTACAATGAGCAGTTCTTC. Protein: CASSRRAVYNEQFF. The gene calls are TRBV28 and TRBJ2-1; the D gene is possibly TRBD2 (5 bases). V lost 5 bases and J 4 bases, leaving 12 bases between the germline ends. CDR3 length: 14 residues. Per germline, CDR1 MDHEN and CDR2 SYDVKM.

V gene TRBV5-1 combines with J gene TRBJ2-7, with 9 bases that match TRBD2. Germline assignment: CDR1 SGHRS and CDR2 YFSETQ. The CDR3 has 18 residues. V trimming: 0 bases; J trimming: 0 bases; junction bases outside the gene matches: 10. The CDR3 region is CASSLGPQLAGSSYEQYF. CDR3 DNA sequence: TGCGCCAGCAGCTTGGGCCCCCAGCTAGCGGGGTCCTCCTACGAGCAGTACTTC.

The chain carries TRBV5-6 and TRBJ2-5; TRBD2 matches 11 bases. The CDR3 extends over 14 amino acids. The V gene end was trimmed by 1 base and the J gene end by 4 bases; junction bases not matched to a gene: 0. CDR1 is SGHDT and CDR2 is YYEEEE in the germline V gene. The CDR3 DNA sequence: TGTGCCAGCAGCTTGACTAGCGGGGGAGAGACCCAGTACTTC. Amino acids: CASSLTSGGETQYF.

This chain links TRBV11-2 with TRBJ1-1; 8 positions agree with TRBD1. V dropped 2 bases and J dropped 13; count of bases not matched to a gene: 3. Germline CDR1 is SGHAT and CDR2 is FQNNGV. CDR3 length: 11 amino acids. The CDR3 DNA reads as TGTGCCAGCAGCTTACAGGGGGCCGGTTTCTTT. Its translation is CASSLQGAGFF.

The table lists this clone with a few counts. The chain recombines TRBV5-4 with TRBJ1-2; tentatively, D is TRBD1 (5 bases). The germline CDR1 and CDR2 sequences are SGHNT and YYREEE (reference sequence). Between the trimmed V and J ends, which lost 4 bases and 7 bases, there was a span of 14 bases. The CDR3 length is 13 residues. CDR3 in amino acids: CASSPDWGVGYTF. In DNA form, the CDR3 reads TGTGCCAGCAGCCCGGACTGGGGGGTTGGCTACACCTTC.

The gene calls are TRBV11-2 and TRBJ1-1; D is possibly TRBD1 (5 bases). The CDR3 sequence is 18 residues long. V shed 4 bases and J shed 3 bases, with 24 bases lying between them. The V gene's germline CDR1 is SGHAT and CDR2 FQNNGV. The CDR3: CASSSGKVWGEFHTEAFF. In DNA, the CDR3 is TGTGCCAGCAGCTCCGGAAAAGTTTGGGGGGAATTTCACACTGAAGCTTTCTTT.

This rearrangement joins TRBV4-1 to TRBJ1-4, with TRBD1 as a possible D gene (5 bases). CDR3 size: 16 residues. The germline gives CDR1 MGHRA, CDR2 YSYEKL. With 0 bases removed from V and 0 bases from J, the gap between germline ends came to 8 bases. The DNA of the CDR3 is TGCGCCAGCAGCCAAGACCGGACAACAACTAATGAAAAACTGTTTTTT. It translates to CASSQDRTTTNEKLFF.

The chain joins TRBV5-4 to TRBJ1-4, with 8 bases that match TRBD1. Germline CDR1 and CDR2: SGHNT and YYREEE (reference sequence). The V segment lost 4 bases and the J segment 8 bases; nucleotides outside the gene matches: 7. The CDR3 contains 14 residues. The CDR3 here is CASSQDRGNEKLFF. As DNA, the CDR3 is TGTGCCAGCAGCCAAGACAGGGGAAACGAAAAACTGTTTTTT.

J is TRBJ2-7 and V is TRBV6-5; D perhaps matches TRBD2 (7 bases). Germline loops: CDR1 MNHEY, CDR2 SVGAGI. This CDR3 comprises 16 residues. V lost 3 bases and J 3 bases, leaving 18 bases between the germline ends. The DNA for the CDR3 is TGTGCCAGCAGTTATAGTGCGGGGGCCAAACTCTACGAGCAGTACTTC. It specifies CASSYSAGAKLYEQYF.

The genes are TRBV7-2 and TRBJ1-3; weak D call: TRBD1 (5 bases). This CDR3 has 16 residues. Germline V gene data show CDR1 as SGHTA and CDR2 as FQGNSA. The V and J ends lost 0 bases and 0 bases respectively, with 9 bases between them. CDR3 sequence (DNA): TGTGCCAGCAGCTTAGCTCCGGGGCACTCTGGAAACACCATATATTTT. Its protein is CASSLAPGHSGNTIYF.

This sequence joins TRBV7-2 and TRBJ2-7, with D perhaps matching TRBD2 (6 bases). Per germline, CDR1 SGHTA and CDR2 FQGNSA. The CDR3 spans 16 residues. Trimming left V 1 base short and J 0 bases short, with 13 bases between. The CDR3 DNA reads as TGTGCCAGCAGCTTAGGGCAGGGAGGTTCCTCCTACGAGCAGTACTTC. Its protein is CASSLGQGGSSYEQYF.

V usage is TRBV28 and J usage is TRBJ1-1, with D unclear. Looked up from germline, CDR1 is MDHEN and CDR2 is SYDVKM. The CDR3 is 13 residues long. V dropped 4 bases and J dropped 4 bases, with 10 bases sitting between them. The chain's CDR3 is CASSSSMGTEAFF. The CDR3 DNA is TGTGCCAGCAGTTCTTCAATGGGCACTGAAGCTTTCTTT.

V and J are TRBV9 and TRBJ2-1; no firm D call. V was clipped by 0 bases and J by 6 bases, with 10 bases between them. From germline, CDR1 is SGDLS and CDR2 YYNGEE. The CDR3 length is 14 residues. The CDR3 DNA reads TGTGCCAGCAGCGTAGGTAACTCCCGCAATGAGCAGTTCTTC. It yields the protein CASSVGNSRNEQFF. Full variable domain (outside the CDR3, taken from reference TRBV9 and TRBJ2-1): DSGVTQTPKHLITATGQRVTLRCSPRSGDLSVYWYQQSLDQGLQFLIQYYNGEERAKGNILERFSAQQFPDLHSELNLSSLELGDSALYFCASSVGNSRNEQFFGPGTRLTVL.

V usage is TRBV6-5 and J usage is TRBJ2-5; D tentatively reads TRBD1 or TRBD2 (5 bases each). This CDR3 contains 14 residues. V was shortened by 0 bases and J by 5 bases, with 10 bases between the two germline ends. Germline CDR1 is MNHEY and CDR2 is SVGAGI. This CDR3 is CASSYSTEGETQYF. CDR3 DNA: TGTGCCAGCAGTTACTCGACCGAGGGGGAGACCCAGTACTTC.

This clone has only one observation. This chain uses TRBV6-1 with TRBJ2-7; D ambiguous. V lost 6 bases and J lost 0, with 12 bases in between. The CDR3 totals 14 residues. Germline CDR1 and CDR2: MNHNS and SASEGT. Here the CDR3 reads CASSRTVSSYEQYF. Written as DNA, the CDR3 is TGTGCCAGCAGCCGGACGGTGAGCTCCTACGAGCAGTACTTC.

The DNA of the CDR3 is TGTGCCAGCAGTTTCGGACAGCTTTTAGCCAAAAACATTCAGTACTTC. Translation gives CASSFGQLLAKNIQYF. V gene TRBV28 combines with J gene TRBJ2-4; D possibly corresponds to TRBD1 (6 bases). The germline V gene has CDR1 MDHEN and CDR2 SYDVKM. CDR3 size: 16 residues. V dropped 3 bases and J dropped 0 bases, with 12 bases sitting between them.

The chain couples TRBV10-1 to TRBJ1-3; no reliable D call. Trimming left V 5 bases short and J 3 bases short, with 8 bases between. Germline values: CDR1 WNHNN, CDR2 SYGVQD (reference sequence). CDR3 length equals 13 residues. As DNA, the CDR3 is TGCGCCAGCAGTCCCGACATTGGAAACACCATATATTTT. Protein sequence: CASSPDIGNTIYF.

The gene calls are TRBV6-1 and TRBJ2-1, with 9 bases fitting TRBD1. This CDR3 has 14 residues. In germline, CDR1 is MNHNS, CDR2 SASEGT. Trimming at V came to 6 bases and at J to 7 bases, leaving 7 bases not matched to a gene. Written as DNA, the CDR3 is TGTGCCAGCAGGACCGGGACAGGGTTAAATGAGCAGTTCTTC. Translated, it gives CASRTGTGLNEQFF.

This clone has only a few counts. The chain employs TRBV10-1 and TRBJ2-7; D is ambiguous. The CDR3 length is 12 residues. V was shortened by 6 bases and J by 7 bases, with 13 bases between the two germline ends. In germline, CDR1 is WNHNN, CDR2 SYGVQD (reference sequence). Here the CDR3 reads CASRGQLGEQYF. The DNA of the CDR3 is TGCGCCAGCAGAGGGCAGTTGGGGGAGCAGTACTTC.

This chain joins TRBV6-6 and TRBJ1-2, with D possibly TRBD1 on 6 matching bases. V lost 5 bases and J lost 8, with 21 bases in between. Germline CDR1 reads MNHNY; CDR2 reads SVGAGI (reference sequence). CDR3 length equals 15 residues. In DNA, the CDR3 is TGTGCCAGCAGTCCGAACAGGGAGATGTGGGGAGGCTACACCTTC. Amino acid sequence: CASSPNREMWGGYTF.

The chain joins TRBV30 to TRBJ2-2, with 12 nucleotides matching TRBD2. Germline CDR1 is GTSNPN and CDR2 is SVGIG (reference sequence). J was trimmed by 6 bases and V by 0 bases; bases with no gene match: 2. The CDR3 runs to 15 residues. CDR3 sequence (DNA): TGTGCCTGGAGTGTACTAGCGGGGGGTGCCGGGGAGCTGTTTTTT. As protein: CAWSVLAGGAGELFF. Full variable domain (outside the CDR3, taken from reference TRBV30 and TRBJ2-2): SQTIHQWPATLVQPVGSPLSLECTVEGTSNPNLYWYRQAAGRGLQLLFYSVGIGQISSEVPQNLSASRPQDRQFILSSKKLLLSDSGFYLCAWSVLAGGAGELFFGEGSRLTVL.

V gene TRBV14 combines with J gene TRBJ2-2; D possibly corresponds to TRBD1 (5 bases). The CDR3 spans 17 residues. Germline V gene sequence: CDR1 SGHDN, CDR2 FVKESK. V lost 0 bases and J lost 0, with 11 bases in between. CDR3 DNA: TGTGCCAGCAGCCAAGAATGGGGCAGGTCGAACACCGGGGAGCTGTTTTTT. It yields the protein CASSQEWGRSNTGELFF.

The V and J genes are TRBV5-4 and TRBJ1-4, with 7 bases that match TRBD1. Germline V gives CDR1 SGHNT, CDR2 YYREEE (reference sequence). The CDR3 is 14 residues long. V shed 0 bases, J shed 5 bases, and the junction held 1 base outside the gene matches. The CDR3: CASSLGDRNEKLFF. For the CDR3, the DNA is TGTGCCAGCAGCTTGGGGGACAGAAATGAAAAACTGTTTTTT. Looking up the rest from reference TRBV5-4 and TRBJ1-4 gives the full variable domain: ETGVTQSPTHLIKTRGQQVTLRCSSQSGHNTVSWYQQALGQGPQFIFQYYREEENGRGNFPPRFSGLQFPNYSSELNVNALELDDSALYLCASSLGDRNEKLFFGSGTQLSVL.

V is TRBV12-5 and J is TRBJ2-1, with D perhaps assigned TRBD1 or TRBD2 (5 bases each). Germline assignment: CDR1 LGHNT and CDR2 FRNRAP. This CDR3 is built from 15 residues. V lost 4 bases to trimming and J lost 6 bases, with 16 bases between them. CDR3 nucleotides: TGTGCTAGTGGTTCCACCGGGACCCACATCAATGAGCAGTTCTTC. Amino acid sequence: CASGSTGTHINEQFF.

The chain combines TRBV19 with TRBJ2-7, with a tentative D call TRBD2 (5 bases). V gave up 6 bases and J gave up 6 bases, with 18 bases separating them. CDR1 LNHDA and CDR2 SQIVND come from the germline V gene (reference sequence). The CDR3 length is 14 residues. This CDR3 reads CASSGERDMGEQYF. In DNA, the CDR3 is TGTGCCAGTAGCGGAGAGAGGGATATGGGCGAGCAGTACTTC. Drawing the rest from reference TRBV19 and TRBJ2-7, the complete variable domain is DGGITQSPKYLFRKEGQNVTLSCEQNLNHDAMYWYRQDPGQGLRLIYYSQIVNDFQKGDIAEGYSVSREKKESFPLTVTSAQKNPTAFYLCASSGERDMGEQYFGPGTRLTVT.